At least ten counts were recorded for the clone carrying this T cell receptor (beta chain). The target antigen is unknown. The cDNA came from 5'RACE with 10-nucleotide random UMIs. TCRdb recomputed calls from the 5' RACE reads with MiXCR, one row per CDR3 protein. The data contain approximately 84,000 distinct CDR3 sequences, around 4% of them singletons. The ends lost 0 bases at V and 6 bases at J; junction bases unmatched: 7. The CDR3 is 15 residues long. The germline gives CDR1 DFQATT, CDR2 SNEGSKA (reference sequence). This entry comes from a study of neurological immune-mediated disorders. Overall study results and limits: The absence of any CDR3 amino acid sequence shared by expanded clones across subjects suggests that repertoires were private in all groups.

Sample time point: longitudinal time-point 3. Unsorted libraries came from 2 million PBMCs stored at -80 °C. The sequence derives from a woman aged 55-70 years with multiple sclerosis. Sequenced material: PBMCs. The genes are TRBV20-1 and TRBJ2-7, with 11 bases aligning to TRBD2. CDR3 protein: CSARDPILAGAEQYF. CDR3 nucleotides: TGCAGTGCTAGAGACCCAATACTAGCGGGGGCCGAGCAGTACTTC.